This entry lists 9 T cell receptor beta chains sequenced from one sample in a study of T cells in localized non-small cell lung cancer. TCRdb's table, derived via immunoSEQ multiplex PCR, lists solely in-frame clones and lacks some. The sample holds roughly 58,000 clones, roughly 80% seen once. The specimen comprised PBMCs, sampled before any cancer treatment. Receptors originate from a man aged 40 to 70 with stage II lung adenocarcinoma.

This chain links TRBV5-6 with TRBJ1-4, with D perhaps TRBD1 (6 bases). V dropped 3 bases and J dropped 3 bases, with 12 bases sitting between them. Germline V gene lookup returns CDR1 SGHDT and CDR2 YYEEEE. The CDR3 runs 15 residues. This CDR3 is CASSWGRGSNEKLFF. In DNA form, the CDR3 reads TGTGCCAGCAGCTGGGGCAGGGGATCTAATGAAAAACTGTTTTTT.

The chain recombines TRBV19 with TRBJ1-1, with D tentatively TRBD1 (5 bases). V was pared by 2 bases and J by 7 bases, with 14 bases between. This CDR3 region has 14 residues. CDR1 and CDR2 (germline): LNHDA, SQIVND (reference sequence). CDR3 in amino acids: CASSITPRGIEAFF. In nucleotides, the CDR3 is TGTGCCAGTAGTATAACACCTCGGGGGATTGAAGCTTTCTTT.

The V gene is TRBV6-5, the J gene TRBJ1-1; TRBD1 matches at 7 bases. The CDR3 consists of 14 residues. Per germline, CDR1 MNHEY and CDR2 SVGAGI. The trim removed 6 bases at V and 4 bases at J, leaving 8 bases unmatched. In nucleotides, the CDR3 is TGTGCCAGCAGCTCACAGGGGTCGGCCACTGAAGCTTTCTTT. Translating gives CASSSQGSATEAFF.

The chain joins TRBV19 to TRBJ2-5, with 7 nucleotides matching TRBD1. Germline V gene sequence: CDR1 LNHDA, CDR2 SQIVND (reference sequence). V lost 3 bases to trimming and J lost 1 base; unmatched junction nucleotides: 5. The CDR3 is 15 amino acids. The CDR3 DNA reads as TGTGCCAGTAGTATGGGCAGGGGGTTCCAAGAGACCCAGTACTTC. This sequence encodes CASSMGRGFQETQYF.

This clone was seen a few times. Here the CDR3 DNA reads TGTGCCAGCAGCCCTAGTTGGGGTACTGAAGCTTTCTTT. Its protein product is CASSPSWGTEAFF. The gene calls are TRBV5-4 and TRBJ1-1, with no clear D. Germline assignment: CDR1 SGHNT and CDR2 YYREEE (reference sequence). This CDR3 region has 13 residues. The V and J ends lost 4 bases and 5 bases respectively, with 12 bases between them.

CDR3 sequence (DNA): TGTGCCAGCAGGCGTCCAGGCCTAGGGAGCTCTGGGGCCAACGTCCTGACTTTC. This gives the protein CASRRPGLGSSGANVLTF. V and J are TRBV2 and TRBJ2-6, with a weak D call TRBD2 (5 bases). Trimming removed 6 bases at V and 0 bases at J, with 18 bases between. This CDR3 region has 18 residues. Germline V lookup: CDR1 SNHLY, CDR2 FYNNEI. The full variable domain, in which reference TRBV2 and TRBJ2-6 provide the parts outside the CDR3, is EPEVTQTPSHQVTQMGQEVILRCVPISNHLYFYWYRQILGQKVEFLVSFYNNEISEKSEIFDDQFSVERPDGSNFTLKIRSTKLEDSAMYFCASRRPGLGSSGANVLTFGAGSRLTVL.

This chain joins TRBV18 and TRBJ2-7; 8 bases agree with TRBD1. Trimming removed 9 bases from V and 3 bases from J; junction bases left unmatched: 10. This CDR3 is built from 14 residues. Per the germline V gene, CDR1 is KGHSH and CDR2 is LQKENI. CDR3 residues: CASSTGGVNYEQYF. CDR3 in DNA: TGTGCCAGTTCAACAGGGGGAGTCAACTACGAGCAGTACTTC. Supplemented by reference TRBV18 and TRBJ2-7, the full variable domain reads NAGVMQNPRHLVRRRGQEARLRCSPMKGHSHVYWYRQLPEEGLKFMVYLQKENIIDESGMPKERFSAEFPKEGPSILRIQQVVRGDSAAYFCASSTGGVNYEQYFGPGTRLTVT.

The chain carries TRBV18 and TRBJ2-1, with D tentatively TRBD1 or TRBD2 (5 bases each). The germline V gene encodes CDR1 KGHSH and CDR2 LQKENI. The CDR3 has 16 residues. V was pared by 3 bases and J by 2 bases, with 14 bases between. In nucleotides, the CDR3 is TGTGCCAGCTCACCGGGGACGGTACCACCCTACAATGAGCAGTTCTTC. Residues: CASSPGTVPPYNEQFF.

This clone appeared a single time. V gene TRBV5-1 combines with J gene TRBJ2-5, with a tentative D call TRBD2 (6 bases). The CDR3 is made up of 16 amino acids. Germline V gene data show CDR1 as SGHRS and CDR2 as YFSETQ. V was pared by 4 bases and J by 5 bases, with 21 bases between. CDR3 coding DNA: TGCGCCAGCAGCCTCACCCTGGGCGGGACGAGGGAGACCCAGTACTTC. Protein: CASSLTLGGTRETQYF.